This T cell receptor beta chain was captured by sequencing in a study of T cell repertoires in cytomegalovirus infection. At the level of the study: Epitope selection comprised recently identified HLA-C-restricted CMV epitopes and well-studied HLA-B-restricted CMV epitopes. Matching HLA type, along with CMV infection, was indicated by public TCR beta signatures.

With respect to this clonotype: No antigen is known for it.

TCRdb re-called the reads with MiXCR, one entry per CDR3 protein. The repertoire holds approximately 990,000 distinct CDR3 sequences, with 30% to 40% as singletons. Whole-study findings and limits: What dominated the ex vivo response were HLA-C-restricted CMV-specific TCR beta clonotypes. Summed public TCR beta family frequency identified CMV carriers bearing the relevant HLA.

This CDR3 region has 14 residues. With 0 bases removed from V and 9 bases from J, the gap between germline ends came to 14 bases. Germline assignment: CDR1 MNHEY and CDR2 SVGAGI. The clonotype originates from a human donor in good health (CMV status not recorded). Some clones in this sample may be carry-over from other donors' samples. The rearrangement links TRBV6-5 to TRBJ1-2; D is unresolved. The specimen comprised cultured CD8+ T cells from PBMCs, sampled from culture after CMV antigen stimulation. CDR3 DNA: TGTGCCAGCAGTTACTCAGAGGGTGGCCGAAGCTACACCTTC. It yields the protein CASSYSEGGRSYTF.